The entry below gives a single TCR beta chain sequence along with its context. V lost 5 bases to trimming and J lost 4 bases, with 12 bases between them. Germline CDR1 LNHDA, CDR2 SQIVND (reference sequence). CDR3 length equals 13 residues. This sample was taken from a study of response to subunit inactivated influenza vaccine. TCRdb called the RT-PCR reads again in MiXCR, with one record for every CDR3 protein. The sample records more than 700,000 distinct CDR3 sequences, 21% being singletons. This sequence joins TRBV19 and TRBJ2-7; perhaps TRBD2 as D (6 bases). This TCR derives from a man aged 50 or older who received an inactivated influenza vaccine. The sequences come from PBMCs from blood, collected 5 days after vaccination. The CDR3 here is CASSAGLHYEQYF. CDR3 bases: TGTGCCAGTAGTGCGGGACTGCATTACGAGCAGTACTTC.